The clone carrying this T cell receptor (beta chain) was picked up many times. These data are taken from a study of CD8+ T cells in alopecia areata. Germline V gene lookup returns CDR1 LGHNA and CDR2 YSLEER. This CDR3 spans 15 amino acids. V was pared by 2 bases and J by 1 base, with 10 bases between. RNA was extracted and reverse transcribed into cDNA as the sequencing template. The method was immunoSEQ multiplex PCR; TCRdb's version includes in-frame clones alone and lacks a portion of them. The sample lists about 64,000 clones, 40% to 50% seen once, with roughly 50% in the top ten. The sample consisted of NKG2D-low CD8+ T cells sorted from blood. This TCR came from a human donor with alopecia areata. The genes are TRBV4-3 and TRBJ2-3; a possible D gene is TRBD1 (6 bases). CDR3 in DNA: TGCGCCAGCAGCCAAAACAGGGTGGGCACAGATACGCAGTATTTT. It yields the protein CASSQNRVGTDTQYF.